Sequencing of this T cell receptor beta chain was carried out in a study of monozygotic twins with inflammatory bowel disease. Study-wide results and limits: Differences in immunosuppressive treatment may have been a source of added variability in patient repertoires. Resolution of different T cell subtypes was not achieved.

Remarks on this clonotype: Its antigen is unidentified.

With eight separate reactions per sample, the authors made cDNA. With the 5' RACE reads reprocessed, TCRdb shows one record per CDR3 protein and no DNA. The specimen's table records about 450,000 distinct CDR3 sequences. The germline gives CDR1 SGHRS, CDR2 YFSETQ. The CDR3 has 15 amino acids. This receptor was obtained from a human donor with ulcerative colitis or Crohn's disease, or a healthy co-twin of an affected twin (not recorded which). This sequence joins TRBV5-1 and TRBJ1-1; TCRdb outputs TRBD1, but without DNA this stays unchecked. The sample was blood. CDR3: CASSLPGAANTEAFF.